This is a list of T cell receptor beta chains from one sample in a study of blood T cell repertoires in COVID-19. The table came from immunoSEQ multiplex PCR; TCRdb's copy has only in-frame clones and leaves some out. The table includes approximately 100,000 clones, nearly 90% detected once. The sample taken for sequencing was peripheral blood. Receptors were obtained from a woman aged 60-70 years with acute or convalescent COVID-19. Each CDR3 is given with its conserved first and last residue. The order of the fields is J gene, D gene, V gene, clone size, CDR3 DNA, CDR3 protein. A D gene is named only where the DNA matches it firmly. The size entry is marked missing in some rows and otherwise reads once, few, many or a size class.

TRBJ2-7	TRBD2	TRBV11-2	-	TGTGCCAGCAGCTCACCGGGCGGCGGGAGGGCCACGCAAGAGCAGTACTTC	CASSSPGGGRATQEQYF
TRBJ2-3	TRBD2	TRBV7-8	few	TGTGCCAGCAGCTTAGTTCCTAAAGGGAGGGTAGATACGCAGTATTTT	CASSLVPKGRVDTQYF
TRBJ1-4	TRBD1	TRBV6-5	once	TGTGCCAGCAGTTCAGGACAGGGAGGTGAAAAACTGTTTTTT	CASSSGQGGEKLFF
TRBJ1-5	-	TRBV6-1	-	TGTGCCAGCAGTGAAAGCTCTCATAGCAATCAGCCCCAGCATTTT	CASSESSHSNQPQHF
TRBJ2-5	-	TRBV7-9	-	TGTGCCAGCAGCGCCTACAGCCCATCCCAAGAGACCCAGTACTTC	CASSAYSPSQETQYF
TRBJ2-1	-	TRBV19	-	TGTGCCAGTAGTGACCCCAGGCTAGCGAATAGATATGAGCAGTTCTTC	CASSDPRLANRYEQFF
TRBJ1-5	-	TRBV2	-	TGTGCCAGCAGTTCCCCGGTTCAGCCCCAGCATTTT	CASSSPVQPQHF
TRBJ1-2	TRBD1	TRBV5-1	once	TGCGCCAGCAGCTTGGAGATGGGACAGGGAAGTGGCTACACCTTC	CASSLEMGQGSGYTF
TRBJ1-5	TRBD1	TRBV19	-	TGTGCCAGTAGGGACAGGGCTAATCAGCCCCAGCATTTT	CASRDRANQPQHF
TRBJ1-1	TRBD1	TRBV18	-	TGTGCCAGCTCACTGGGGGACAGGGGGCAGAGAGCTTTCTTT	CASSLGDRGQRAFF
TRBJ1-5	TRBD1	TRBV19	-	TGTGCCAGTATCCCCGGGACAGGGTACAATCAGCCCCAGCATTTT	CASIPGTGYNQPQHF
TRBJ1-2	-	TRBV29-1	-	TGCAGCGGGACGACTACCCGGGGGAACAGCTATGGCTACACCTTC	CSGTTTRGNSYGYTF
TRBJ1-1	-	TRBV7-9	once	TGTGCCAGCAGCTTAGTCGCGGAGAACACTGAAGCTTTCTTT	CASSLVAENTEAFF
TRBJ2-7	TRBD1	TRBV19	-	TGTGCCAGTAGTATAGGGACAGGTCCCTACGAGCAGTACTTC	CASSIGTGPYEQYF
TRBJ2-1	TRBD2	TRBV5-1	-	TGCGCCAGCAGCTTCACTAGCGGGAGTATCGATGAGCAGTTCTTC	CASSFTSGSIDEQFF
TRBJ2-1	TRBD2	TRBV24-1	-	TGTGCCACCAGTCCCTTAAGCGGGAGTGATTACAATGAGCAGTTCTTC	CATSPLSGSDYNEQFF
TRBJ1-4	-	TRBV10-3	-	TGTGCCATCAGTGCTTTAGGACGGACTTCAACTAATGAAAAACTGTTTTTT	CAISALGRTSTNEKLFF
TRBJ1-1	-	TRBV16	-	TGTGCCAGCAGCCAATCTACTAGAGCTGAAGCTTTCTTT	CASSQSTRAEAFF
TRBJ1-2	-	TRBV7-2	-	TGTGCCAGCAGCTTTGTGGAGAGGGAGGCTGGCTACACCTTC	CASSFVEREAGYTF
TRBJ1-2	-	TRBV27	-	TGTGCCAGCAGTCCCAACTACAGGGAGGGCGGCTACACCTTC	CASSPNYREGGYTF
TRBJ2-3	TRBD2	TRBV9	once	TGTGCCAGCAGCGCAACGGGGACTAGCGGGCTCACAGATACGCAGTATTTT	CASSATGTSGLTDTQYF
TRBJ1-1	-	TRBV28	-	TGTGCCAGCAGTTTATGGGCGGTCGTACCTGAAGCTTTCTTT	CASSLWAVVPEAFF
TRBJ2-7	TRBD1	TRBV7-2	-	TGTGCCAGCAGCACCCCGGGACAGGGGTACGAGCAGTACTTC	CASSTPGQGYEQYF
TRBJ2-1	-	TRBV19	-	TGTGCCAGTAGTATCCAGGACTTCTACAATGAGCAGTTCTTC	CASSIQDFYNEQFF
TRBJ1-2	TRBD1	TRBV24-1	-	TGTGCCACCAGTGGCCCGACAGGGGGCGGCTACACCTTC	CATSGPTGGGYTF
TRBJ2-6	-	TRBV7-6	-	TGTGCCAGCAGCCCCTCCGGTCTGACGGGAGGGGCCAACGTCCTGACTTTC	CASSPSGLTGGANVLTF
TRBJ2-4	-	TRBV10-1	-	TGCGCCAGCAGTGAGGGGGGGGCTTCCAAAAACATTCAGTACTTC	CASSEGGASKNIQYF
TRBJ2-2	TRBD1	TRBV7-3	-	TGTGCCAGCAGCTTAACGCCGACAGGGCGAGGCGGGGAGCTGTTTTTT	CASSLTPTGRGGELFF
TRBJ1-4	-	TRBV7-9	-	TGTGCCAGCAGCTCCGCATTAGACGGGAGTAATGAAAAACTGTTTTTT	CASSSALDGSNEKLFF
TRBJ2-3	TRBD1	TRBV4-1	-	TGCGCCAGCAGCCAAGTGGTGGGACAGGGGCCGCCAGATACGCAGTATTTT	CASSQVVGQGPPDTQYF
TRBJ2-7	TRBD2	TRBV18	-	TGTGCCAGCTCACCATACGCGCTCCGGGACTACCCATACGAGCAGTACTTC	CASSPYALRDYPYEQYF
TRBJ1-4	-	TRBV19	-	TGTGCCAGTAGTCTGGGGAGCCTTGCAACTAATGAAAAACTGTTTTTT	CASSLGSLATNEKLFF
TRBJ2-2	-	TRBV3-1/TRBV3-2	-	TGTGCCAGCAGCCAAGGGCGGGACTCGAACACCGGGGAGCTGTTTTTT	CASSQGRDSNTGELFF
TRBJ2-1	TRBD2	TRBV12-3/TRBV12-4	once	TGTGCCAGCAGTTCGACTAGCGGTGAGTTCTTC	CASSSTSGEFF
TRBJ2-3	TRBD1	TRBV19	-	TGTGCCAGTAGAGCTCAGGGGGCTGGCACAGATACGCAGTATTTT	CASRAQGAGTDTQYF
TRBJ2-1	TRBD2	TRBV20-1	few	TGCAGTGCTAGTAGGAGCGGGAGGGAATCCTACAATGAGCAGTTCTTC	CSASRSGRESYNEQFF
TRBJ1-2	TRBD1	TRBV6-5	few	TGTGCCAGCAGTTACGGACAGGGACGTGGCTACACCTTC	CASSYGQGRGYTF
TRBJ1-3	-	TRBV6-5	-	TGTGCCAGCAGTTACTACGGTATCTCTGGAAACACCATATATTTT	CASSYYGISGNTIYF
TRBJ2-1	-	TRBV5-1	-	TGCGCCAGCAGCTTGTCGGCAGGGGCTAGCGGCACCTACAATGAGCAGTTCTTC	CASSLSAGASGTYNEQFF
TRBJ2-7	TRBD2	TRBV7-2	-	TGTGCCAGCAGCCCAGCTAGCGGGGGGTCCTACGAGCAGTACTTC	CASSPASGGSYEQYF
TRBJ1-2	TRBD1	TRBV2	-	TGTGCCCGACACGTGACAGGGGTCTTCCTCGGAGGCTATGGCTACACCTTC	CARHVTGVFLGGYGYTF
TRBJ2-4	-	TRBV11-2	-	TGTGCCAGCAGCTTAGGAAGGTCAGGGCACATTCAGTACTTC	CASSLGRSGHIQYF
TRBJ1-1	TRBD1	TRBV3-1/TRBV3-2	-	TGTGCCAGCAGCCAAGTATGGGACAGGGGGCGGAGCACTGAAGCTTTCTTT	CASSQVWDRGRSTEAFF
TRBJ1-1	TRBD1	TRBV7-2	-	TGTGCCAGCAGCTCGAGGGGGCCAGGGACTGAAGCTTTCTTT	CASSSRGPGTEAFF
TRBJ2-7	-	TRBV28	once	TGTGCCAGCAGTTTATTCGGTGAGGGCAACTACGAGCAGTACTTC	CASSLFGEGNYEQYF
TRBJ1-5	-	TRBV15	-	TGTGCCACCAGCAGAGATCTGGGACTGATCAATCAGCCCCAGCATTTT	CATSRDLGLINQPQHF
TRBJ1-2	-	TRBV19	-	TGTGCCAGTAGTGACTTTATCAGGGATGTAAAGGGCTACACCTTC	CASSDFIRDVKGYTF
TRBJ2-1	TRBD2	TRBV3-1/TRBV3-2	-	TGTGCCAGCAGCCAAGATTTCCCTAGCGGGAGAAATAGTCTCTACAATGAGCAGTTCTTC	CASSQDFPSGRNSLYNEQFF
TRBJ2-1	TRBD2	TRBV4-1	-	TGCGCCAGCAGCCAAACAGATCTCGGACTAGCTGTCAATGAGCAGTTCTTC	CASSQTDLGLAVNEQFF
TRBJ2-3	-	TRBV11-2	-	TGTGCCAGCAGCTTGGGGGGAGTCGGAGATACGCAGTATTTT	CASSLGGVGDTQYF
TRBJ2-1	TRBD2	TRBV28	once	TGTGCCAGCAGTCCAGGGACTAGCGGTAACAATGAGCAGTTCTTC	CASSPGTSGNNEQFF
TRBJ2-7	TRBD2	TRBV6-1	once	TGTGCCAGCAGTTTGGGGACTAGCGGGAGGGTGCAGTACTTC	CASSLGTSGRVQYF
TRBJ2-7	-	TRBV24-1	once	TGTGCCACCAGTGATACATCGGGACATGGCTACGAGCAGTACTTC	CATSDTSGHGYEQYF
TRBJ1-3	TRBD1	TRBV2	-	TGTGCCAGCAGTGAAGGACAGGGGGTTTCTGGAAACACCATATATTTT	CASSEGQGVSGNTIYF
TRBJ2-1	TRBD2	TRBV24-1	few	TGTGCCACCAGTGATTCCGGGACTAGCGGGATCAATGAGCAGTTCTTC	CATSDSGTSGINEQFF
TRBJ2-1	TRBD1	TRBV29-1	few	TGCAGCGTTGGCAGGCAGGGGGAAAATGAGCAGTTCTTC	CSVGRQGENEQFF